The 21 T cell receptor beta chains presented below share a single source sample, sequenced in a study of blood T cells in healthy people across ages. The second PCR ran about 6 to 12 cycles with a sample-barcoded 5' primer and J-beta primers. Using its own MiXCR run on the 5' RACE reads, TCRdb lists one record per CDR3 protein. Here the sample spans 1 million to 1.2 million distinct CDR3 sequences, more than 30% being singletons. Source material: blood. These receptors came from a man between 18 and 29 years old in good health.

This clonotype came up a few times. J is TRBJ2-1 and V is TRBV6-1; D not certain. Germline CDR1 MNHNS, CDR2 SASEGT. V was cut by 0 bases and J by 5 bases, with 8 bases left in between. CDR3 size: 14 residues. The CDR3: CASSEASWDNEQFF. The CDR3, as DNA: TGTGCCAGCAGTGAAGCGTCCTGGGACAATGAGCAGTTCTTC.

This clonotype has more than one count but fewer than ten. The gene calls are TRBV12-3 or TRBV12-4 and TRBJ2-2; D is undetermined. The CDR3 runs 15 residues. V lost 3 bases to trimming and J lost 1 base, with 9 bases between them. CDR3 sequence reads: CASSFRQENTGELFF. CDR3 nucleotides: TGTGCCAGCAGTTTTAGGCAGGAGAACACCGGGGAGCTGTTTTTT.

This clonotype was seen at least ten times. The CDR3 reads CASSLVVDRGDTQYF. The CDR3 DNA is TGTGCCAGCAGCTTGGTAGTGGACAGGGGAGATACGCAGTATTTT. The chain combines TRBV5-5 with TRBJ2-3; 9 nucleotides match TRBD1. This CDR3 contains 15 residues. The V and J ends lost 0 bases and 5 bases, in that order; junction bases with no gene match: 4. Germline CDR1 is SGHKS and CDR2 is YYEKEE (reference sequence). Supplemented by reference TRBV5-5 and TRBJ2-3, the full variable domain reads DAGVTQSPTHLIKTRGQQVTLRCSPISGHKSVSWYQQVLGQGPQFIFQYYEKEERGRGNFPDRFSARQFPNYSSELNVNALLLGDSALYLCASSLVVDRGDTQYFGPGTRLTVL.

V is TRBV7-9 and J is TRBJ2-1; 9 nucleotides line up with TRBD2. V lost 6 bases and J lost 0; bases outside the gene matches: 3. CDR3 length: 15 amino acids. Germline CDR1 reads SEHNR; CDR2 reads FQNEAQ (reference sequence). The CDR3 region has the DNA TGTGCCAGCAGACATAGCGGGAGCTCCTACAATGAGCAGTTCTTC. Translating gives CASRHSGSSYNEQFF.

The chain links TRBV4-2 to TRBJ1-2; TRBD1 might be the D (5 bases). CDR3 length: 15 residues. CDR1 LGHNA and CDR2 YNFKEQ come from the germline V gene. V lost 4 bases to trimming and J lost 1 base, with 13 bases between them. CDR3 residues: CASSLSRGDNYGYTF. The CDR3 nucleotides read TGTGCCAGCAGCCTAAGCCGGGGGGATAACTATGGCTACACCTTC.

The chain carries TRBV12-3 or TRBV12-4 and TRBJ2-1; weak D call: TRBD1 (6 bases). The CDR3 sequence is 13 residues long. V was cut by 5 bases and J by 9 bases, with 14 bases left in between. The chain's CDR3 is CASSGDNPSEQFF. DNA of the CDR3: TGTGCCAGCAGTGGGGACAACCCCAGTGAGCAGTTCTTC.

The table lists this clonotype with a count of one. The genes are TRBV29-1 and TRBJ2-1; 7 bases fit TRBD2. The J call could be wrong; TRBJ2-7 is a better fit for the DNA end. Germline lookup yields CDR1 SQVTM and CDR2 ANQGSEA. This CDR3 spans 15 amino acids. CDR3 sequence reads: CSAEGGRSSYNEQYF. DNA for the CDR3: TGCAGCGCCGAGGGCGGGAGAAGCTCCTACAATGAGCAGTACTTC.

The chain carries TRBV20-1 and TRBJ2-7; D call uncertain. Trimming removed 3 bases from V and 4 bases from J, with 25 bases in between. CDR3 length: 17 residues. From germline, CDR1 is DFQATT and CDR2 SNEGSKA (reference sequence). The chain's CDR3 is CSASPLSRARMRYEQYF. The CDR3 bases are TGCAGTGCTAGCCCCCTTTCCCGGGCCCGCATGAGGTACGAGCAGTACTTC.

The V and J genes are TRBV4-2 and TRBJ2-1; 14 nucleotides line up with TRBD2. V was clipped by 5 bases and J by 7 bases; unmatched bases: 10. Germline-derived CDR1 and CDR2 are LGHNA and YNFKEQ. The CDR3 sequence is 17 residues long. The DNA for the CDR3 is TGTGCCAGCAGCTACGGGACTAGCGGGGGAGTGGGGAATGAGCAGTTCTTC. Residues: CASSYGTSGGVGNEQFF.

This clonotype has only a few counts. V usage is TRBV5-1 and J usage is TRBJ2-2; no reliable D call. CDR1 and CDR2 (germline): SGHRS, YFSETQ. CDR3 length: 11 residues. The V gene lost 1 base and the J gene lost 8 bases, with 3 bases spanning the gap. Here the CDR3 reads CASSLLGELFF. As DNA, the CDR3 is TGCGCCAGCAGCTTGTTAGGGGAGCTGTTTTTT.

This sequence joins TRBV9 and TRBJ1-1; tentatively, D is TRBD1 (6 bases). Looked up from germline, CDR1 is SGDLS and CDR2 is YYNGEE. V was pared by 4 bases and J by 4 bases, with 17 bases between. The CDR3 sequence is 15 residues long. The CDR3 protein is CASSPPGRGSTEAFF. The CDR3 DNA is TGTGCCAGCAGCCCGCCCGGCAGGGGTAGCACTGAAGCTTTCTTT.

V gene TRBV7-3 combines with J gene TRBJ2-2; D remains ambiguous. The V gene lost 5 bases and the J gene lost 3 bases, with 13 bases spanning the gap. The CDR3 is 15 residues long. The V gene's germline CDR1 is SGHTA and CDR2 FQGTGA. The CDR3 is CASSRTGTDTGELFF. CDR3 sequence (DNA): TGTGCCAGCAGCAGAACCGGCACAGACACCGGGGAGCTGTTTTTT.

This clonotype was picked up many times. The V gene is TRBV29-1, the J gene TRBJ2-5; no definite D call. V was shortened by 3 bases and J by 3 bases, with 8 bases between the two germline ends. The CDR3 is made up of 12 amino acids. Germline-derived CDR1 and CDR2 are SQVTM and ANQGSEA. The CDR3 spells CSVEGRKETQYF. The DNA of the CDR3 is TGCAGCGTTGAGGGCAGAAAAGAGACCCAGTACTTC.

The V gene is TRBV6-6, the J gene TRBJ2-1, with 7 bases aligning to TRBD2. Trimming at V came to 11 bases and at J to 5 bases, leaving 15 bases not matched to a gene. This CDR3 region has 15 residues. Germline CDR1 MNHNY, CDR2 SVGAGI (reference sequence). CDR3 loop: CAGSMGRGDHNEQFF. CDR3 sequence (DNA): TGTGCCGGCTCCATGGGACGGGGGGACCACAATGAGCAGTTCTTC.

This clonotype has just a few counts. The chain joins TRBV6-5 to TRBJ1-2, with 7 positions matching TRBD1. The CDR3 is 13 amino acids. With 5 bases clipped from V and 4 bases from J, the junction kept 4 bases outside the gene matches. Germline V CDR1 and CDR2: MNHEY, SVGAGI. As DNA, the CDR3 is TGTGCCAGCAGTCAGGGGGGATTCTATGGCTACACCTTC. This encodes CASSQGGFYGYTF.

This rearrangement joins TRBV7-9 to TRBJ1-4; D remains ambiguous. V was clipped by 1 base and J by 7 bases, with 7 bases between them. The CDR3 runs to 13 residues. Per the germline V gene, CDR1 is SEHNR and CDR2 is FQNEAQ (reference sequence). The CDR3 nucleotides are TGTGCCAGCAGCTTAGTGAGGAGTGAAAAACTGTTTTTT. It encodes CASSLVRSEKLFF.

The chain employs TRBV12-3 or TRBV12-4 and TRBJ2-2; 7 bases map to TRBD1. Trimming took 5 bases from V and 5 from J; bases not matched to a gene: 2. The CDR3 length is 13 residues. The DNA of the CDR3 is TGTGCCAGCAGTACGGACAGGACCGGGGAGCTGTTTTTT. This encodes CASSTDRTGELFF.

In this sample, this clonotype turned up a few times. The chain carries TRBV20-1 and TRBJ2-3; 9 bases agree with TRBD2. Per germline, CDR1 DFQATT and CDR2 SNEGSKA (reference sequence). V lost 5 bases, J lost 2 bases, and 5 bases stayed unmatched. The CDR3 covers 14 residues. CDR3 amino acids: CSAVLAGLTDTQYF. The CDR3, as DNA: TGCAGTGCTGTCCTAGCGGGGCTCACAGATACGCAGTATTTT.

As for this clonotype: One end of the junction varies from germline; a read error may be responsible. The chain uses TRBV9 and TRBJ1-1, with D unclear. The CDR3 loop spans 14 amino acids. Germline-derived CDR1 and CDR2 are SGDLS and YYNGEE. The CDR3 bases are TGTGCCAGTAGCGTAGGGTATGGGGACACTGAAGCTTTCTTT. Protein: CASSVGYGDTEAFF. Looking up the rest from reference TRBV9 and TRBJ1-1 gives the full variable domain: DSGVTQTPKHLITATGQRVTLRCSPRSGDLSVYWYQQSLDQGLQFLIQYYNGEERAKGNILERFSAQQFPDLHSELNLSSLELGDSALYFCASSVGYGDTEAFFGQGTRLTVV.

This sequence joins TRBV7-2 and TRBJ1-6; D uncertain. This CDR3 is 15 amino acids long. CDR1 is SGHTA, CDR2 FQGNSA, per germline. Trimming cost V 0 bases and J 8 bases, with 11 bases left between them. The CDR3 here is CASSLAKGSDSPLHF. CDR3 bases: TGTGCCAGCAGCTTAGCGAAGGGTTCGGATTCACCCCTCCACTTT.

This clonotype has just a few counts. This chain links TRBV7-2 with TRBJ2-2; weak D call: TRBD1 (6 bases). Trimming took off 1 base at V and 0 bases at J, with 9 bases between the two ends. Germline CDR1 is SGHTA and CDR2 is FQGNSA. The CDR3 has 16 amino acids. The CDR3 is CASSLVQGTNTGELFF. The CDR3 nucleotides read TGTGCCAGCAGCTTAGTTCAGGGGACGAACACCGGGGAGCTGTTTTTT.